The clone carrying this T cell receptor beta chain has at least ten counts. The antigen is undetermined. This specimen comes from a study of early T cells in non-severe SARS-CoV-2 infection. As for the study in general: Investigators sequenced bulk RNA drawn from unsorted whole blood, and chains remained unpaired.

Study outcomes and limitations: Reliance on VDJdb matching favored anti-spike CD8 responses; private and CD4 specificities were missed.

Germline assignment: CDR1 KGHSH and CDR2 LQKENI. Trimming removed 3 bases at V and 6 bases at J, with 14 bases between. The CDR3 consists of 15 residues. The TCR library protocol was used to attach unique molecular identifiers. These identifiers were attached to individual cDNA molecules. A single record per CDR3 protein comes from TCRdb applying MiXCR to the 5' RACE reads. Of 20,000 to 25,000 distinct CDR3 sequences in the sample, more than 4% were seen once. The TCR sequence derives from an adult who was a healthcare worker with PCR-confirmed SARS-CoV-2 infection or an uninfected control (not recorded which). Sequenced material: whole blood. J is TRBJ2-2 and V is TRBV18; possibly TRBD2 for D (5 bases). The CDR3 region has the DNA TGTGCCAGCTCACCCGGCGGAGGTGTCCCCGGGGAGCTGTTTTTT. This sequence encodes CASSPGGGVPGELFF.